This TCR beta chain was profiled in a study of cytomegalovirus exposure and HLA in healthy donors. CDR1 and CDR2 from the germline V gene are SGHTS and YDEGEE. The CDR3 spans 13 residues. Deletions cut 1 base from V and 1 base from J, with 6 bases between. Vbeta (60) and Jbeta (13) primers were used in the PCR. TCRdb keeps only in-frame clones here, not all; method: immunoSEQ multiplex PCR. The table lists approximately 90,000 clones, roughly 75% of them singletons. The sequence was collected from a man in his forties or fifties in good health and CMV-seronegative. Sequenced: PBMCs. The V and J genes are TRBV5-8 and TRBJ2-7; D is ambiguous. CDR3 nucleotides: TGTGCCAGCAGCTTGCAGGTATCCTACGAGCAGTACTTC. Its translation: CASSLQVSYEQYF.